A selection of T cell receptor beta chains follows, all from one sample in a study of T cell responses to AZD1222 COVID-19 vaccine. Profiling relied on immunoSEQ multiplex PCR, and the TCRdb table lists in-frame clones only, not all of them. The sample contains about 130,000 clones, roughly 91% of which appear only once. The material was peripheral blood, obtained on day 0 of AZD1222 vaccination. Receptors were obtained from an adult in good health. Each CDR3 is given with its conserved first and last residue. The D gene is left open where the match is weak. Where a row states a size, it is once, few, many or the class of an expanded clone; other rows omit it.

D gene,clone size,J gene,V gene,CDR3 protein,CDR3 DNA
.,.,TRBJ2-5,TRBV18,CASSPSRVETQYF,TGTGCCAGCTCACCTTCTAGGGTGGAGACCCAGTACTTC
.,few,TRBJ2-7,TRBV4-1,CASSQGPTGNVLQYF,TGCGCCAGCAGCCAAGGCCCAACAGGGAACGTCCTCCAGTACTTC
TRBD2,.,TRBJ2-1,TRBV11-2,CASSASGGLEQFF,TGTGCCAGCAGCGCTAGCGGGGGCCTTGAGCAGTTCTTC
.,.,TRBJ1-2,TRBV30,CAWSFKGREETF,TGTGCCTGGAGTTTCAAGGGCAGGGAAGAAACCTTC
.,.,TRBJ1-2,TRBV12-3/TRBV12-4,CASTVSAAAGYTF,TGTGCCAGCACCGTTTCGGCAGCGGCCGGCTACACCTTC
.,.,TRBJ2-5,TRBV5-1,CASSLAWAPNLIKYF,TGCGCCAGCAGCTTGGCCTGGGCCCCGAATTTAATCAAGTACTTC
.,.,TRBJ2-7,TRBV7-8,CASSPIKGDTYEQYF,TGTGCCAGCAGCCCCATTAAAGGGGACACCTACGAGCAGTACTTC
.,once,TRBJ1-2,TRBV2,CASSLANYGYTF,TGTGCCAGCAGTCTCGCGAACTATGGCTACACCTTC
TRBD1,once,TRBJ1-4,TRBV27,CASSLQGANEKLFF,TGTGCCAGCAGTTTACAGGGGGCTAATGAAAAACTGTTTTTT
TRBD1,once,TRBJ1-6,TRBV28,CASSYGTGDSPLHF,TGTGCCAGCAGTTACGGAACAGGGGATTCACCCCTCCACTTT
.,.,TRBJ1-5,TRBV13,CASSLGTTGQPQHF,TGTGCCAGCAGCTTGGGGACAACTGGTCAGCCCCAGCATTTT
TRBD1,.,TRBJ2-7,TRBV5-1,CASSLESQGVDEQYF,TGCGCCAGCAGCTTGGAATCCCAGGGGGTGGATGAGCAGTACTTC
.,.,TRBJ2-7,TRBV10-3,CAISDQTGPYEQYF,TGTGCCATCAGTGATCAAACAGGCCCCTACGAGCAGTACTTC
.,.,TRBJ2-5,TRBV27,CASSLLPPFYQETQYF,TGTGCCAGCAGTTTATTACCTCCCTTTTATCAAGAGACCCAGTACTTC
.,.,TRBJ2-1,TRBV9,CASRGIIDEQFF,TGTGCCAGCAGGGGAATTATCGATGAGCAGTTCTTC
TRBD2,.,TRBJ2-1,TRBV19,CASRAGVLYNEQFF,TGTGCCAGTAGAGCGGGGGTTTTATACAATGAGCAGTTCTTC
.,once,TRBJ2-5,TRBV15,CATSRADGTNFQETQYF,TGTGCCACCAGCAGAGCCGACGGGACAAACTTTCAAGAGACCCAGTACTTC
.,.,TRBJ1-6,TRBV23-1,CASSQSGLTSSYNSPLHF,TGCGCCAGCAGTCAATCCGGACTGACCAGCTCCTATAATTCACCCCTCCACTTT
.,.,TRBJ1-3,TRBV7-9,CASSLRGIEKGNTIYF,TGTGCCAGCAGCTTACGGGGAATTGAAAAGGGAAACACCATATATTTT
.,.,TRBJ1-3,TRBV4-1,CASSPIYQTAAGNTIYF,TGCGCCAGCAGCCCGATATACCAGACAGCTGCTGGAAACACCATATATTTT
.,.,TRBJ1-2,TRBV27,CASSFRKPQGNGYTF,TGTGCCAGCAGTTTCAGAAAACCGCAAGGAAATGGCTACACCTTC
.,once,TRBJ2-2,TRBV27,CASSLKGLIGYTGELFF,TGTGCCAGCAGTTTAAAGGGCCTTATAGGCTACACCGGGGAGCTGTTTTTT
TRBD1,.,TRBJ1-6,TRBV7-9,CASSWDSSNSPLHF,TGTGCCAGCAGCTGGGACAGTTCTAATTCACCCCTCCACTTT
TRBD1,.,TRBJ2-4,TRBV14,CASSQDRGINIQYF,TGTGCCAGCAGCCAGGACAGGGGGATCAACATTCAGTACTTC
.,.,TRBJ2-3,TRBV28,CASSLLEATDTQYF,TGTGCCAGCAGTTTATTGGAGGCCACAGATACGCAGTATTTT
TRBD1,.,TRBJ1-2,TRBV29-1,CSVEPQGVQYGYTF,TGCAGCGTTGAGCCGCAGGGGGTCCAATATGGCTACACCTTC
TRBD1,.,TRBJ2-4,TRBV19,CASSKSKGQGVRAKNIQYF,TGTGCCAGTAGTAAAAGCAAAGGACAGGGTGTGAGAGCCAAAAACATTCAGTACTTC
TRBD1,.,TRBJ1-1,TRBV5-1,CASSPGQGRWYTEAFF,TGCGCCAGCAGCCCGGGACAGGGCCGATGGTACACTGAAGCTTTCTTT
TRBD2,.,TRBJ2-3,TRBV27,CASSILRGGPDTQYF,TGTGCCAGCAGTATCCTACGGGGGGGCCCAGATACGCAGTATTTT
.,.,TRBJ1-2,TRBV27,CASSFSWEDGYTF,TGTGCCAGCAGTTTTTCTTGGGAGGATGGCTACACCTTC
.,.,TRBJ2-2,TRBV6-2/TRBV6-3,CASSPFVWGTGELFF,TGTGCCAGCAGTCCCTTCGTATGGGGCACCGGGGAGCTGTTTTTT
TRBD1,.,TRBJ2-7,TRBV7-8,CASRLGTGGREQYF,TGTGCCAGCCGCCTCGGGACAGGGGGCAGGGAGCAGTACTTC
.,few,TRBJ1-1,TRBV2,CASTGAFF,TGTGCCAGCACAGGGGCTTTCTTT
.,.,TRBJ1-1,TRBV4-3,CASSQDLGTLNTEAFF,TGCGCCAGCAGCCAAGATCTCGGGACTTTAAACACTGAAGCTTTCTTT
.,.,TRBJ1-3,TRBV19,CASSSRASGNTIYF,TGTGCCAGTAGTTCAAGGGCATCTGGAAACACCATATATTTT
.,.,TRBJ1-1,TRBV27,CASSLRGPVGPSEAFF,TGTGCCAGCAGTTTAAGAGGGCCGGTGGGGCCCTCCGAAGCTTTCTTT
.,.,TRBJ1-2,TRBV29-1,CSVDSRPHYGYTF,TGCAGCGTTGATTCCAGGCCTCACTATGGCTACACCTTC
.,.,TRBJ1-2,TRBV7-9,CASSLGVGFGYGYTF,TGTGCCAGCAGCTTAGGAGTAGGCTTTGGGTATGGCTACACCTTC
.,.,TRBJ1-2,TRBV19,CASSINGGDYGYTF,TGTGCCAGTAGTATAAACGGCGGGGACTATGGCTACACCTTC
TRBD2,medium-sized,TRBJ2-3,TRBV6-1,CASSELAGGPDTQYF,TGTGCCAGCAGTGAACTAGCGGGGGGGCCAGATACGCAGTATTTT
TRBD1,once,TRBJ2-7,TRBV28,CASRSFGTASYEQYF,TGTGCCAGCAGATCGTTCGGGACAGCTTCCTACGAGCAGTACTTC
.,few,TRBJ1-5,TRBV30,CAWSHSDQPQHF,TGTGCCTGGAGCCACAGCGATCAGCCCCAGCATTTT
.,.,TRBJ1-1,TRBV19,CASNPTVGVGTPEAFF,TGTGCCAGTAATCCCACGGTAGGGGTGGGGACGCCTGAAGCTTTCTTT